This record covers a single T cell receptor (beta chain). Germline values: CDR1 SGHRS, CDR2 YFSETQ. Trimming removed 0 bases from V and 0 bases from J, with 7 bases in between. This CDR3 is built from 15 residues. The protocol was immunoSEQ multiplex PCR, while the TCRdb copy is restricted to in-frame clones and leaves out a portion. This table has 95,000 to 110,000 clones, 80% to 85% appearing once. This specimen comes from a study of T cell clones after liver transplantation. Study information: At least one year of complete immunosuppression withdrawal without enzymes over twice normal defined tolerance.

CD3+CD4+ and CD3+CD8+ cells were FACS-sorted from thawed unstimulated PBMCs. The V call is TRBV5-1, the J call TRBJ1-5; unclear D gene. Here the sequenced sample was CD4+ T cells from blood, taken before liver transplant. This TCR was sampled from a human donor who received a liver transplant. Here the CDR3 DNA reads TGCGCCAGCAGCTTGGTTTGGGGTAGCAATCAGCCCCAGCATTTT. It translates to CASSLVWGSNQPQHF.